A single sample is the source of the 10 T cell receptor beta chains below, sequenced in a study of blood T cell repertoires in COVID-19. Libraries were prepared by immunoSEQ multiplex PCR; TCRdb keeps only in-frame clonotypes and omits some of them. The sample records about 250,000 clones, approximately 88% being singletons. Sample: peripheral blood. The receptors shown here come from a woman aged 25 to 39 with acute or convalescent COVID-19.

The genes are TRBV9 and TRBJ1-3; no reliable D call. CDR3 length: 13 residues. V was trimmed by 1 base and J by 2 bases, leaving 4 bases between them. Germline loops: CDR1 SGDLS, CDR2 YYNGEE. The CDR3 region is CASSVQTGNTIYF. The CDR3 DNA sequence: TGTGCCAGCAGCGTACAAACTGGAAACACCATATATTTT.

This rearrangement joins TRBV6-5 to TRBJ2-1; 7 bases are a match to TRBD2. The germline CDR1 and CDR2 sequences are MNHEY and SVGAGI. The V segment lost 8 bases and the J segment 7 bases; nucleotides outside the gene matches: 8. This CDR3 is 13 amino acids long. The CDR3 DNA sequence: TGTGCCAGCCGCGGAGCGGGACGGAATGAGCAGTTCTTC. It translates to CASRGAGRNEQFF.

V is TRBV29-1 and J is TRBJ2-5; tentative D call: TRBD2 (6 bases). Trimming removed 7 bases from V and 4 bases from J, with 16 bases in between. The V gene's germline CDR1 is SQVTM and CDR2 ANQGSEA. The CDR3 contains 13 residues. The CDR3 sequence: CSAEGGGTETQYF. CDR3 bases: TGCAGCGCCGAAGGTGGAGGGACAGAGACCCAGTACTTC.

CDR3 loop: CASSQDRGRGQPQHF. The CDR3 nucleotides read TGCGCCAGCAGCCAGGACAGGGGGAGAGGGCAGCCCCAGCATTTT. The chain is built from TRBV4-3 and TRBJ1-5, with 10 bases identical to TRBD1. Germline V gene lookup returns CDR1 LGHNA and CDR2 YSLEER. The CDR3 has 15 residues. V trimming: 3 bases; J trimming: 7 bases; junction bases outside the gene matches: 6.

V is TRBV5-1 and J is TRBJ2-1; D not resolved. The CDR3 has 14 amino acids. The ends were cut back, 4 bases at V and 0 bases at J, with 8 bases in the middle. Germline V gene data show CDR1 as SGHRS and CDR2 as YFSETQ. Written as DNA, the CDR3 is TGCGCCAGCAGCATCAAGAGCTCCTACAATGAGCAGTTCTTC. Residues: CASSIKSSYNEQFF.

V usage is TRBV7-9 and J usage is TRBJ2-2; 8 nucleotides match TRBD1. The germline V gene has CDR1 SEHNR and CDR2 FQNEAQ (reference sequence). V was pared by 6 bases and J by 9 bases, with 12 bases of the junction left unmatched. CDR3 length: 15 residues. The CDR3 DNA sequence: TGTGCCAGCAGAAATGGACAGGGCGTAGGCCGGGAGCTGTTTTTT. It specifies CASRNGQGVGRELFF.

The chain has TRBV7-2 and TRBJ1-4; 10 nucleotides line up with TRBD1. Germline V gives CDR1 SGHTA, CDR2 FQGNSA. J was trimmed by 12 bases and V by 5 bases; bases with no gene match: 6. This CDR3 region has 13 residues. CDR3 coding DNA: TGTGCCAGCAGCCTCCGGACAGGGGGGGAACTGTTTTTT. Translating gives CASSLRTGGELFF.

The rearrangement links TRBV11-3 to TRBJ2-7; D unclear. The germline gives CDR1 SGHNT, CDR2 YENEEA. The CDR3 has 13 amino acids. Trimming took 3 bases from V and 3 from J, leaving 9 bases between them. The CDR3 DNA sequence: TGTGCCAGCAGCTTCGAGGCAGACTACGAGCAGTACTTC. Translating gives CASSFEADYEQYF.

The chain links TRBV5-4 to TRBJ2-7; D call uncertain. Germline V CDR1 and CDR2: SGHNT, YYREEE (reference sequence). V was trimmed by 0 bases and J by 0 bases, leaving 10 bases between them. The CDR3 has 15 residues. The CDR3: CASSLGQDSSYEQYF. CDR3 in DNA: TGTGCCAGCAGCTTGGGTCAGGATAGCTCCTACGAGCAGTACTTC.

This chain joins TRBV10-3 and TRBJ2-1; 11 positions agree with TRBD2. Germline CDR1 and CDR2: ENHRY and SYGVKD. V dropped 0 bases and J dropped 2; count of bases not matched to a gene: 3. The CDR3 has 17 amino acids. The CDR3 DNA is TGTGCCATCAGTGAGTCGAAGGGACTAGCGGCCTACAATGAGCAGTTCTTC. Translated: CAISESKGLAAYNEQFF.